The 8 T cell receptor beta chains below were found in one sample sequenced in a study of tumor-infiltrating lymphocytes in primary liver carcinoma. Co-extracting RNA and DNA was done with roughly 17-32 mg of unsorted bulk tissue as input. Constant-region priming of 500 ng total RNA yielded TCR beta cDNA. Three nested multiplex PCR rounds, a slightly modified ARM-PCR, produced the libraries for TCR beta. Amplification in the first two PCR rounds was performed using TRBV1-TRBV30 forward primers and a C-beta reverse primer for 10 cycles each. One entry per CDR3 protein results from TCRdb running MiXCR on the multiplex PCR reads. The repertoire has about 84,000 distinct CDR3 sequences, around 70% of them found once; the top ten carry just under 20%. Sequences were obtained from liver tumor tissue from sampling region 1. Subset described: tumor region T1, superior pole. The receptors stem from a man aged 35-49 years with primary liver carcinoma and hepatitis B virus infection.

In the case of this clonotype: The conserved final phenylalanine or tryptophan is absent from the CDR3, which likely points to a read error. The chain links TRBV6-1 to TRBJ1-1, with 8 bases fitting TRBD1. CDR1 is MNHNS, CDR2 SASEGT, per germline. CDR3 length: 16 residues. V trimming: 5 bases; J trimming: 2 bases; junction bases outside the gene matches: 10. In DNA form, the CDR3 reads TGTGCCAGCAGTAAATTGGGAGGGACAGGCAACACTGAAGCTTTCTCT. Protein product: CASSKLGGTGNTEAFS.

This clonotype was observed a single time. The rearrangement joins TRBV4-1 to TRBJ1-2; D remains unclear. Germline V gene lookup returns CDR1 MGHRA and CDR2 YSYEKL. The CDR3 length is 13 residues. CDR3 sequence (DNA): TGCATCAGCAGCGAGGCAGCTAACTATGGCTACACCTTC. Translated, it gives CISSEAANYGYTF.

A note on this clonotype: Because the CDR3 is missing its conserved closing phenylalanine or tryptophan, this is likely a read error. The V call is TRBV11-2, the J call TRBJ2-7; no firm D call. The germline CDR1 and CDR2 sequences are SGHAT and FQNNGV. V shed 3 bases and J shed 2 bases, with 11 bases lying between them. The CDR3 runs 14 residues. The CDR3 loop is CASSLIDGAYEQYL. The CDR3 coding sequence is TGTGCCAGCAGCTTGATCGACGGAGCCTACGAGCAGTACTTA.

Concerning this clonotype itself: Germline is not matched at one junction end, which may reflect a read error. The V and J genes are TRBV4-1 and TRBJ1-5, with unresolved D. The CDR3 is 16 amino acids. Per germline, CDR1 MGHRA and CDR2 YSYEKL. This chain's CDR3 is CANSQNTDRVGQPQHF. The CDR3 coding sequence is TGCGCCAACAGCCAAAACACGGATAGGGTCGGCCAGCCCCAGCATTTT.

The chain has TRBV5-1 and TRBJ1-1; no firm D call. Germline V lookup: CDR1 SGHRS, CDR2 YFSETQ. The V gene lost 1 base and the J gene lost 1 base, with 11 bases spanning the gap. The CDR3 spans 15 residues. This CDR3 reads CASSLLLESNTEAFF. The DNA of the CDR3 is TGCGCCAGCAGCTTGTTGTTAGAGTCGAACACTGAAGCTTTCTTT.

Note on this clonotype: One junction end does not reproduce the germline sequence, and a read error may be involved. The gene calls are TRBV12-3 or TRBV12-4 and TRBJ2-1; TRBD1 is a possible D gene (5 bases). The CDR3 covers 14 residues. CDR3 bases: TGTCCCAGTACTACAGGTCAGAGAGGCAATGAGCAGATCTTC. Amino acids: CPSTTGQRGNEQIF.

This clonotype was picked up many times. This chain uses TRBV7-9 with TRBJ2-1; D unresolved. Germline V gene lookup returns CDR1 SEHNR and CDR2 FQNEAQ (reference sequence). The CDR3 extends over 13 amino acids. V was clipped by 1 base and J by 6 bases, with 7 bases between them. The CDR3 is CASSLGWGNEQFF. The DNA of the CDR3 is TGTGCCAGCAGCTTAGGATGGGGCAATGAGCAGTTCTTC.

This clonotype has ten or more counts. The CDR3 sequence: CASSYSGTGLEKLFF. Here the CDR3 DNA reads TGTGCCAGCAGTTACTCCGGGACAGGGCTCGAAAAACTGTTTTTT. This chain joins TRBV6-5 and TRBJ1-4, with 9 bases lining up with TRBD1. In germline, CDR1 is MNHEY, CDR2 SVGAGI. Unmatched junction bases numbered 4, after V lost 0 bases and J lost 8 bases. This CDR3 contains 15 residues.